The next 26 T cell receptor beta chains were all read from a single sample in a study of CD4+ T cells in melanoma. Profiled with immunoSEQ multiplex PCR; TCRdb holds only in-frame clones, not every one. The sample contains 13,000 to 15,000 clones, over 55% of which appear only once. The sample was cells from a culture (not recorded whether cultured in vitro). These receptors all come from a human donor with melanoma.

The V and J genes are TRBV7-3 and TRBJ1-2; weak D call: TRBD1 (5 bases). The CDR3 has 13 residues. CDR1 is SGHTA and CDR2 is FQGTGA in the germline V gene. Trimming took off 2 bases at V and 8 bases at J, with 12 bases between the two ends. CDR3 in DNA: TGTGCCAGCAGCTTAGTACCAGGGAAAGGCTACACCTTC. Protein: CASSLVPGKGYTF. The complete variable domain, with remaining parts taken from reference TRBV7-3 and TRBJ1-2, reads GAGVSQTPSNKVTEKGKYVELRCDPISGHTALYWYRQSLGQGPEFLIYFQGTGAADDSGLPNDRFFAVRPEGSVSTLKIQRTERGDSAVYLCASSLVPGKGYTFGSGTRLTVV.

This chain links TRBV11-2 with TRBJ2-3, with a tentative D call TRBD2 (6 bases). Germline loops: CDR1 SGHAT, CDR2 FQNNGV. The CDR3 is 15 residues long. Deletions cut 4 bases from V and 0 bases from J, with 11 bases between. The CDR3 nucleotides read TGTGCCAGCAGCTCTATAGCGGTCAGCACAGATACGCAGTATTTT. Its protein is CASSSIAVSTDTQYF.

The chain carries TRBV21-1 and TRBJ2-2; the table calls TRBD1, which could not be checked here. TRBV21-1 has pseudogene status. This CDR3 spans 16 amino acids. The CDR3 region has the DNA TGTGCCAGCACCTCCGCCGGGACAGCGAACACCGGGGAGCTGTTTTTT. Its translation is CASTSAGTANTGELFF.

The rearrangement joins TRBV9 to TRBJ2-4; tentative D call: TRBD1 (6 bases). The CDR3 extends over 15 amino acids. Trimming took off 0 bases at V and 0 bases at J, with 7 bases between the two ends. The germline V gene has CDR1 SGDLS and CDR2 YYNGEE. The CDR3 region has the DNA TGTGCCAGCAGCGTAGGGGGGCTAGCCAAAAACATTCAGTACTTC. It translates to CASSVGGLAKNIQYF.

The J gene is TRBJ1-2, the V gene TRBV5-1, with D possibly being TRBD1 (5 bases). Germline V gene sequence: CDR1 SGHRS, CDR2 YFSETQ. V lost 0 bases, J lost 6 bases, and 21 bases lay in between. This CDR3 comprises 17 residues. The CDR3 loop is CASSLGGPYPGRDGYTF. The DNA of the CDR3 is TGCGCCAGCAGCTTGGGGGGACCGTACCCGGGGCGCGATGGCTACACCTTC.

This CDR3 is CASTQTLAGLPSGANVLTF. As DNA, the CDR3 is TGCGCCAGCACACAAACCCTTGCGGGATTGCCCTCTGGGGCCAACGTCCTGACTTTC. The gene calls are TRBV5-1 and TRBJ2-6, with D perhaps matching TRBD2 (6 bases). Germline CDR1 and CDR2: SGHRS and YFSETQ. This CDR3 comprises 19 residues. Trimming stripped 6 bases from V and 0 bases from J, with 22 bases between.

The chain joins TRBV18 to TRBJ2-7; TRBD1 aligns across 8 bases. V gave up 2 bases and J gave up 3 bases; unmatched junction bases: 6. This CDR3 has 15 amino acids. Per the germline V gene, CDR1 is KGHSH and CDR2 is LQKENI. The CDR3 protein is CASSPGTGFLYEQYF. Here the CDR3 DNA reads TGTGCCAGCTCACCAGGGACAGGATTCCTCTACGAGCAGTACTTC. Full variable domain (remainder filled in from reference TRBV18 and TRBJ2-7): NAGVMQNPRHLVRRRGQEARLRCSPMKGHSHVYWYRQLPEEGLKFMVYLQKENIIDESGMPKERFSAEFPKEGPSILRIQQVVRGDSAAYFCASSPGTGFLYEQYFGPGTRLTVT.

The chain uses TRBV2 and TRBJ2-2; TRBD2 aligns across 7 bases. This CDR3 comprises 13 residues. The junction had 3 bases not matched to a gene; V was cut back by 6 bases and J by 5 bases. In germline, CDR1 is SNHLY, CDR2 FYNNEI. This CDR3 is CASRERETGELFF. The CDR3 region has the DNA TGTGCCAGCAGGGAGCGGGAAACCGGGGAGCTGTTTTTT.

The chain uses TRBV14 and TRBJ1-3, with D hard to call. CDR3 length: 14 amino acids. Deletions cut 4 bases from V and 0 bases from J, with 7 bases between. Germline loops: CDR1 SGHDN, CDR2 FVKESK. CDR3 loop: CASSRAGSGNTIYF. The CDR3 nucleotides are TGTGCCAGCAGCCGTGCGGGCTCTGGAAACACCATATATTTT.

This sequence joins TRBV7-8 and TRBJ2-3; D uncertain. V lost 0 bases, J lost 6 bases, and 7 bases lay in between. Germline V gene sequence: CDR1 SGHVS, CDR2 FQNEAQ. The CDR3 sequence is 13 residues long. The CDR3, as DNA: TGTGCCAGCAGCTTAGCGCGAAGGGATACGCAGTATTTT. Its translation is CASSLARRDTQYF.

The chain recombines TRBV11-3 with TRBJ2-7; D gene ambiguous. This CDR3 has 15 residues. CDR1 and CDR2 from the germline V gene are SGHNT and YENEEA. V gave up 3 bases and J gave up 3 bases, with 15 bases separating them. CDR3 sequence (DNA): TGTGCCAGCAGCTTTAGGACGGTATCGAACTACGAGCAGTACTTC. Encoded protein: CASSFRTVSNYEQYF.

This clone was seen more than once but under ten times. This chain links TRBV29-1 with TRBJ1-4, with a possible D match to TRBD1 (6 bases). V lost 7 bases and J 5 bases, leaving 14 bases between the germline ends. The V gene's germline CDR1 is SQVTM and CDR2 ANQGSEA. The CDR3 loop spans 13 amino acids. CDR3 nucleotides: TGCAGCGGGCAGGGGACCCAGAATGAAAAACTGTTTTTT. Translation: CSGQGTQNEKLFF. Variable domain in full (rest from reference TRBV29-1 and TRBJ1-4): SAVISQKPSRDICQRGTSLTIQCQVDSQVTMMFWYRQQPGQSLTLIATANQGSEATYESGFVIDKFPISRPNLTFSTLTVSNMSPEDSSIYLCSGQGTQNEKLFFGSGTQLSVL.

The count of this clone is one. The chain is built from TRBV7-2 and TRBJ2-3; TRBD2 is a possible D gene (6 bases). Germline CDR1 reads SGHTA; CDR2 reads FQGNSA. The CDR3 contains 14 residues. The V end lost 5 bases, the J end lost 2 bases, and 11 bases lay between the germline ends. CDR3 in DNA: TGTGCCAGCAGCCGTGGGGGGAACACAGATACGCAGTATTTT. This gives the protein CASSRGGNTDTQYF.

This chain connects TRBV5-4 to TRBJ2-5; D is unresolved. CDR3 size: 12 residues. V lost 3 bases and J 1 base, leaving 4 bases between the germline ends. Germline V gene lookup returns CDR1 SGHNT and CDR2 YYREEE (reference sequence). CDR3 sequence: CASSSPQETQYF. The CDR3 DNA reads TGTGCCAGCAGCTCCCCCCAAGAGACCCAGTACTTC.

This chain uses TRBV28 with TRBJ1-2; unclear D gene. The CDR3 spans 13 residues. V lost 3 bases, J lost 4 bases, and 9 bases lay in between. In germline, CDR1 is MDHEN, CDR2 SYDVKM. CDR3 DNA sequence: TGTGCCAGCAGTTTCCAACGGTTCTATGGCTACACCTTC. It translates to CASSFQRFYGYTF.

The rearrangement uses TRBV18 and TRBJ2-3; D is unresolved. Germline CDR1 and CDR2: KGHSH and LQKENI. Trimming cost V 4 bases and J 2 bases, with 13 bases left between them. The CDR3 length is 15 residues. CDR3 amino acids: CASSLSHSYTDTQYF. CDR3 in DNA: TGTGCCAGCTCACTCTCTCATAGCTACACAGATACGCAGTATTTT.

V gene TRBV5-6 combines with J gene TRBJ1-5; D unresolved. In germline, CDR1 is SGHDT, CDR2 YYEEEE. This CDR3 is built from 13 residues. Trimming removed 2 bases from V and 1 base from J, with 4 bases in between. CDR3 residues: CASSFGSNQPQHF. CDR3 DNA sequence: TGTGCCAGCAGCTTCGGGAGCAATCAGCCCCAGCATTTT.

The V and J genes are TRBV20-1 and TRBJ1-3; D remains unclear. V was pared by 1 base and J by 4 bases, with 2 bases between. Germline V lookup: CDR1 DFQATT, CDR2 SNEGSKA (reference sequence). The CDR3 totals 11 residues. For the CDR3, the DNA is TGCAGTGCTAGAGTAGGAAACACCATATATTTT. Protein product: CSARVGNTIYF.

This chain connects TRBV5-4 to TRBJ1-4, with TRBD1 as a possible D gene (6 bases). Germline V gene sequence: CDR1 SGHNT, CDR2 YYREEE (reference sequence). V was cut by 2 bases and J by 1 base, with 6 bases left in between. This CDR3 contains 14 residues. The DNA for the CDR3 is TGTGCCAGCAGCTTAGGGGGAACTAATGAAAAACTGTTTTTT. Residues: CASSLGGTNEKLFF.

The chain recombines TRBV7-2 with TRBJ1-2; a possible D gene is TRBD1 (5 bases). V lost 2 bases, J lost 9 bases, and 13 bases lay in between. The CDR3 length is 13 residues. Looked up from germline, CDR1 is SGHTA and CDR2 is FQGNSA. CDR3 in amino acids: CASSLTSTGSYTF. The CDR3 coding sequence is TGTGCCAGCAGCTTAACGTCCACAGGCAGCTACACCTTC.

The CDR3 DNA sequence: TGTGCCAGCAGCCTAGGACTAGCGGGGTCAGATACGCAGTATTTT. This translates into CASSLGLAGSDTQYF. J is TRBJ2-3 and V is TRBV7-3; 12 bases are shared with TRBD2. With V trimmed by 5 bases and J by 4 bases, 4 bases remained unmatched. Germline CDR1 is SGHTA and CDR2 is FQGTGA. This CDR3 is 15 amino acids long.

This sequence joins TRBV27 and TRBJ1-6, with D possibly TRBD1 on 6 matching bases. V lost 4 bases and J lost 7, with 14 bases in between. Per germline, CDR1 MNHEY and CDR2 SMNVEV (reference sequence). The CDR3 is 15 residues long. The CDR3 DNA is TGTGCCAGCAGTTCTCAGGGGATGGGGAATTCACCCCTCCACTTT. This codes for CASSSQGMGNSPLHF.

In its sample, this clone was seen a few times. The chain carries TRBV5-4 and TRBJ1-6; D gene ambiguous. The V end was cut by 4 bases, the J end by 8 bases, with 13 bases between. The CDR3 is 14 residues long. Germline CDR1 SGHNT, CDR2 YYREEE (reference sequence). DNA for the CDR3: TGTGCCAGCAGCCTGTGGACTCCGGATTCACCCCTCCACTTT. Translation: CASSLWTPDSPLHF.

The V and J genes are TRBV5-1 and TRBJ2-1; 15 positions agree with TRBD2. The germline V gene encodes CDR1 SGHRS and CDR2 YFSETQ. The CDR3 totals 18 residues. V lost 0 bases and J lost 5; bases outside the gene matches: 6. CDR3 coding DNA: TGCGCCAGCAGCTTGGGGAGGACTAGCGGGGGGGATAACAATGAGCAGTTCTTC. Its protein is CASSLGRTSGGDNNEQFF.

In this sample, this clone turned up a few times. The rearrangement joins TRBV12-5 to TRBJ1-5, with D perhaps matching TRBD1 (6 bases). V was clipped by 3 bases and J by 4 bases, with 19 bases between them. The germline V gene encodes CDR1 LGHNT and CDR2 FRNRAP. The CDR3 covers 17 residues. The CDR3 spells CASGFGGWPEGNQPQHF. CDR3 sequence (DNA): TGTGCTAGTGGTTTTGGGGGCTGGCCGGAAGGAAATCAGCCCCAGCATTTT.

This clone was counted only a few times. The chain is built from TRBV2 and TRBJ1-6; TRBD1 is a possible D gene (5 bases). The V end was cut by 4 bases, the J end by 9 bases, with 10 bases between. The CDR3 contains 13 residues. Germline-derived CDR1 and CDR2 are SNHLY and FYNNEI. The CDR3 protein is CASSVVDSSPLHF. CDR3 DNA: TGTGCCAGCAGTGTGGTTGACAGTTCACCCCTCCACTTT.